This is a list of T cell receptor beta chains from one sample in a study of cytomegalovirus exposure and HLA in healthy donors. The table came from immunoSEQ multiplex PCR; TCRdb's copy has only in-frame clones and leaves some out. The table lists approximately 100,000 clones, around 73% of them singletons, with approximately 8.4% in the top ten. Sequenced: PBMCs. The receptors originated from a man in his forties or fifties in good health and CMV-seronegative. Each CDR3 is given with its conserved first and last residue.

j_call: TRBJ1-5
v_call: TRBV19
cdr3_aa: CASSTGGASNQPQHF

j_call: TRBJ2-7
v_call: TRBV5-1
cdr3_aa: CASSLAMRGGYEQYF

j_call: TRBJ2-7
v_call: TRBV19
cdr3_aa: CASTPGKSPEEQYF

j_call: TRBJ1-4
v_call: TRBV2
cdr3_aa: CASSEGDRGPKEKLFF

j_call: TRBJ2-7
v_call: TRBV30
cdr3_aa: CAWGTGEGLKQYF

j_call: TRBJ2-7
v_call: TRBV2
cdr3_aa: CASSVGPGQGSYEQYF

j_call: TRBJ1-6
v_call: TRBV4-3
cdr3_aa: CASSQEDSLYNSPLHF

j_call: TRBJ2-7
v_call: TRBV7-6
cdr3_aa: CASSPGPSGGYEQYF

j_call: TRBJ2-6
v_call: TRBV5-1
cdr3_aa: CASSYSGANVLTF

j_call: NA
v_call: TRBV6-1
cdr3_aa: CASMSYEQYF

j_call: NA
v_call: TRBV25-1
cdr3_aa: CASSRNSRASSYEQYF

j_call: TRBJ1-5
v_call: TRBV19
cdr3_aa: CASSIVAGGGQPQHF

j_call: TRBJ1-2
v_call: TRBV4-3
cdr3_aa: CASSQDLRGDGYTF

j_call: TRBJ2-3
v_call: TRBV29-1
cdr3_aa: CSVVTSGTSTDTQYF

j_call: TRBJ2-3
v_call: TRBV7-8
cdr3_aa: CASSLDRGHTDTQYF

j_call: TRBJ2-5
v_call: TRBV5-6
cdr3_aa: CASSLRDSRGEAQYF

j_call: TRBJ1-4
v_call: TRBV27
cdr3_aa: CASSPIPGTAIEKLFF

j_call: TRBJ2-3
v_call: TRBV25-1
cdr3_aa: CASSGGPGDTQYF

j_call: TRBJ1-1
v_call: TRBV29-1
cdr3_aa: CSVDRGGSTEAFF

j_call: TRBJ2-1
v_call: TRBV7-2
cdr3_aa: CASSLGTGGFDEQFF

j_call: TRBJ2-5
v_call: TRBV28
cdr3_aa: CASSPSGGVLRETQYF

j_call: TRBJ2-5
v_call: TRBV9
cdr3_aa: CASSGTAGTQYF

j_call: TRBJ1-6
v_call: TRBV7-2
cdr3_aa: CASSPGTGNNSPLHF

j_call: TRBJ2-5
v_call: TRBV5-4
cdr3_aa: CASSPQWGGGHQETQYF

j_call: TRBJ2-3
v_call: TRBV5-1
cdr3_aa: CASSGAGQGADTQYF

j_call: TRBJ2-7
v_call: TRBV19
cdr3_aa: CASSSDDSYEQYF

j_call: TRBJ1-3
v_call: TRBV4-1
cdr3_aa: CASSQDSTAGNTIYF

j_call: TRBJ2-3
v_call: TRBV5-4
cdr3_aa: CASTRGSYQHTDTQYF

j_call: TRBJ1-1
v_call: TRBV5-1
cdr3_aa: CASSFDLGGVAEAFF

j_call: TRBJ2-2
v_call: TRBV19
cdr3_aa: CASSKFGQGEAGELFF

j_call: TRBJ2-5
v_call: TRBV7-9
cdr3_aa: CASSDSTGEGETQYF